Each of the 6 T cell receptor beta chains below was sequenced from the same sample in a study of beta chain features in type 1 diabetes. Study-wide results and limits: Type 1 diabetes patients had moderately but significantly shorter TCRB CDR3s in all four CD4+ subsets.

These receptors are not linked to any known antigen. What was sequenced were expressed TCRB transcripts, since all of the isolated RNA had been reverse transcribed. TCRdb's copy holds only in-frame clones and misses some; the assay was immunoSEQ multiplex PCR. This table holds around 280,000 clones, 15% found once. Sequencing was carried out using naive CD4+ T cells from blood. These receptors were collected from a man aged 18 to 30 with type 1 diabetes.

V is TRBV30 and J is TRBJ2-3; D uncertain. V was shortened by 2 bases and J by 2 bases, with 8 bases between the two germline ends. The CDR3 runs to 13 residues. Germline CDR1 GTSNPN, CDR2 SVGIG (reference sequence). The CDR3 region is CAWSYGVTDTQYF. CDR3 sequence (DNA): TGTGCCTGGAGTTACGGAGTCACAGATACGCAGTATTTT.

Only a few counts were recorded for this clone. CDR3 loop: CASSFEGETLFF. Written as DNA, the CDR3 is TGTGCCAGCAGCTTCGAAGGGGAAACCCTGTTTTTT. This sequence joins TRBV5-5 and TRBJ1-4; a weak D match, TRBD1 (5 bases). CDR3 size: 12 residues. Trimming took 2 bases from V and 14 from J, leaving 13 bases between them. The V gene's germline CDR1 is SGHKS and CDR2 YYEKEE (reference sequence).

This clone has more than one count but fewer than ten. The rearrangement joins TRBV18 to TRBJ2-7; 9 bases agree with TRBD1. J gave up 6 bases and V 6 bases, and 9 bases lay outside the gene matches. Germline values: CDR1 KGHSH, CDR2 LQKENI. CDR3 length equals 14 residues. The chain's CDR3 is CASSPNRQGGEQYF. The CDR3 DNA reads TGTGCCAGCTCCCCTAACCGACAGGGGGGCGAGCAGTACTTC.

The chain links TRBV7-6 to TRBJ1-3; possibly TRBD1 for D (5 bases). Germline V CDR1 and CDR2: SGHVS, FNYEAQ. The CDR3 is 12 residues long. V lost 11 bases and J lost 10, with 18 bases in between. The CDR3 DNA is TGTGCCCGGGACTGGAGGAAATGGACCATATATTTT. Its protein is CARDWRKWTIYF.

The chain has TRBV30 and TRBJ1-5, with D perhaps TRBD1 (5 bases). Trimming cost V 0 bases and J 5 bases, with 14 bases left between them. This CDR3 region has 15 residues. Germline assignment: CDR1 GTSNPN and CDR2 SVGIG (reference sequence). Here the CDR3 DNA reads TGTGCCTGGAGTGTAAGCCGGGGAGGGGATCAGCCCCAGCATTTT. This gives the protein CAWSVSRGGDQPQHF.

This chain joins TRBV5-1 and TRBJ1-1; weak D call: TRBD1 (6 bases). The V end was cut by 1 base, the J end by 3 bases, with 13 bases between. Germline values: CDR1 SGHRS, CDR2 YFSETQ. The length of the CDR3 is 15 residues. The CDR3 protein is CASSLNAGVDTEAFF. In nucleotides, the CDR3 is TGCGCCAGCAGCTTGAACGCAGGGGTGGACACTGAAGCTTTCTTT.